This entry lists 17 T cell receptor beta chains sequenced from one sample in a study of lymphopenia after photon versus proton radiotherapy. This table comes from immunoSEQ multiplex PCR, and its TCRdb copy is limited to in-frame clones, with some not included. In the table there are 150,000 to 200,000 clones, 75% to 90% of which are singletons. Sequenced material: peripheral blood, taken from a patient treated with photon-based radiotherapy. These receptors came from a man over 45 with gastric cancer.

The CDR3 region has the DNA TGTGCCACCAGCAGAGATCAGGGATCCGAGCAGTACTTC. It yields the protein CATSRDQGSEQYF. The V and J genes are TRBV15 and TRBJ2-7; D might be TRBD1 (5 bases). V was clipped by 0 bases and J by 6 bases, with 9 bases between them. In germline, CDR1 is LNHNV, CDR2 YYDKDF (reference sequence). The CDR3 consists of 13 residues.

This clone was observed a single time. The chain employs TRBV19 and TRBJ2-7; the D gene is possibly TRBD2 (6 bases). Germline CDR1 is LNHDA and CDR2 is SQIVND (reference sequence). This CDR3 is built from 16 residues. Trimming shortened V by 8 bases and J by 3 bases, and 23 bases separated the two germline ends. In DNA, the CDR3 is TGTGCCAGTTTGCCCCACCCGGGACTGATCATCTACGAGCAGTACTTC. Translating gives CASLPHPGLIIYEQYF.

The CDR3 sequence: CATRGQGGYGYTF. In DNA, the CDR3 is TGTGCCACGAGGGGACAGGGCGGGTATGGCTACACCTTC. The chain has TRBV19 and TRBJ1-2; the match to TRBD1 covers 9 bases. The CDR3 totals 13 residues. Germline CDR1 and CDR2: LNHDA and SQIVND (reference sequence). V lost 10 bases to trimming and J lost 5 bases; unmatched junction nucleotides: 8.

The rearrangement uses TRBV5-1 and TRBJ2-5; 10 nucleotides align to TRBD2. Germline CDR1 and CDR2: SGHRS and YFSETQ. The J segment lost 4 bases and the V segment lost 4 bases, leaving 7 bases of the junction unmatched. The CDR3 sequence is 15 residues long. CDR3 loop: CASSLRTSGGETQYF. In DNA, the CDR3 is TGCGCCAGCAGCCTCAGGACTAGCGGCGGAGAGACCCAGTACTTC.

The chain has TRBV20-1 and TRBJ2-1, with D perhaps TRBD2 (7 bases). The CDR3 totals 11 residues. V lost 7 bases and J 12 bases, leaving 16 bases between the germline ends. CDR1 is DFQATT and CDR2 is SNEGSKA in the germline V gene (reference sequence). In DNA, the CDR3 is TGCAGTGTTGGGAGGGGGAAGGGGCAGTTCTTC. The encoded protein is CSVGRGKGQFF.

V gene TRBV18 combines with J gene TRBJ1-5; no clear D. Trimming pared 3 bases from V and 2 bases from J, leaving 2 bases between. The CDR3 is 12 amino acids. Germline V gene sequence: CDR1 KGHSH, CDR2 LQKENI. CDR3 sequence: CASSPGNQPQHF. For the CDR3, the DNA is TGTGCCAGCTCACCGGGCAATCAGCCCCAGCATTTT.

The chain recombines TRBV6-5 with TRBJ2-2, with D uncertain. V lost 2 bases to trimming and J lost 5 bases, with 3 bases between them. Germline V gene sequence: CDR1 MNHEY, CDR2 SVGAGI. This CDR3 spans 12 amino acids. CDR3 protein: CASSYGTGELFF. Written as DNA, the CDR3 is TGTGCCAGCAGTTACGGTACCGGGGAGCTGTTTTTT.

The chain combines TRBV5-1 with TRBJ2-1; 10 bases fit TRBD2. CDR3 size: 16 residues. Germline assignment: CDR1 SGHRS and CDR2 YFSETQ. After removal of 5 bases from V and 2 bases from J, the junction contained 7 bases not matched to a gene. CDR3 bases: TGCGCCAGCAGATTCCGGACTAGCGGTCCCTACAATGAGCAGTTCTTC. This encodes CASRFRTSGPYNEQFF. The complete variable domain, with remaining parts taken from reference TRBV5-1 and TRBJ2-1, reads KAGVTQTPRYLIKTRGQQVTLSCSPISGHRSVSWYQQTPGQGLQFLFEYFSETQRNKGNFPGRFSGRQFSNSRSEMNVSTLELGDSALYLCASRFRTSGPYNEQFFGPGTRLTVL.

This chain connects TRBV5-6 to TRBJ1-1; TRBD1 matches 7 bases. The germline gives CDR1 SGHDT, CDR2 YYEEEE. The CDR3 runs 14 residues. V lost 3 bases and J lost 5; bases outside the gene matches: 7. CDR3: CASSYRQGGTEAFF. The CDR3 DNA reads TGTGCCAGCAGCTACCGACAGGGCGGAACTGAAGCTTTCTTT.

The chain recombines TRBV4-1 with TRBJ2-1; 8 positions agree with TRBD2. The V gene end was trimmed by 1 base and the J gene end by 7 bases; junction bases not matched to a gene: 15. The germline gives CDR1 MGHRA, CDR2 YSYEKL. This CDR3 is 18 amino acids long. For the CDR3, the DNA is TGCGCCAGCAGCCAAGCTCCGGGCGGGGGGAGCAGGAAGAATGAGCAGTTCTTC. As protein: CASSQAPGGGSRKNEQFF.

V and J are TRBV7-6 and TRBJ1-5; D is undetermined. V was clipped by 5 bases and J by 4 bases, with 9 bases between them. Germline CDR1 is SGHVS and CDR2 is FNYEAQ. This CDR3 contains 13 residues. This chain's CDR3 is CASSPGGNQPQHF. The CDR3 DNA reads TGTGCCAGCAGCCCCGGCGGAAATCAGCCCCAGCATTTT.

J is TRBJ2-7 and V is TRBV5-1, with D perhaps matching TRBD1 or TRBD2 (5 bases each). The CDR3 spans 14 residues. CDR1 and CDR2 from the germline V gene are SGHRS and YFSETQ. The V gene lost 0 bases and the J gene lost 6 bases, with 13 bases spanning the gap. CDR3 in amino acids: CASSLEGTVGEQYF. The CDR3 DNA sequence: TGCGCCAGCAGCTTGGAGGGGACGGTTGGCGAGCAGTACTTC.

The chain links TRBV5-1 to TRBJ1-5; 10 nucleotides match TRBD1. The CDR3 runs 14 residues. The J segment lost 4 bases and the V segment lost 4 bases, leaving 2 bases of the junction unmatched. Germline CDR1 and CDR2: SGHRS and YFSETQ. This CDR3 is CASSEGQGNQPQHF. CDR3 in DNA: TGCGCCAGCAGCGAGGGACAGGGGAATCAGCCCCAGCATTTT.

A single count supports this clone. The chain uses TRBV5-4 and TRBJ2-3, with D hard to call. V lost 2 bases, J lost 0 bases, and 10 bases lay in between. The CDR3 has 15 amino acids. The germline V gene has CDR1 SGHNT and CDR2 YYREEE (reference sequence). The CDR3: CASSFGSSSTDTQYF. The CDR3 nucleotides read TGTGCCAGCAGCTTCGGTAGCAGTAGCACAGATACGCAGTATTTT.

The genes are TRBV7-9 and TRBJ1-3; D might be TRBD1 (6 bases). In germline, CDR1 is SEHNR, CDR2 FQNEAQ (reference sequence). The length of the CDR3 is 15 residues. Trimming pared 3 bases from V and 2 bases from J, leaving 11 bases between. In nucleotides, the CDR3 is TGTGCCAGCAGCTTCCAGGGGACCCCTGGAAACACCATATATTTT. Residues: CASSFQGTPGNTIYF. Drawing the rest from reference TRBV7-9 and TRBJ1-3, the complete variable domain is DTGVSQNPRHKITKRGQNVTFRCDPISEHNRLYWYRQTLGQGPEFLTYFQNEAQLEKSRLLSDRFSAERPKGSFSTLEIQRTEQGDSAMYLCASSFQGTPGNTIYFGEGSWLTVV.

The chain uses TRBV7-9 and TRBJ2-7, with D perhaps matching TRBD2 (5 bases). CDR1 SEHNR and CDR2 FQNEAQ come from the germline V gene (reference sequence). Trimming removed 5 bases from V and 3 bases from J, with 8 bases in between. This CDR3 spans 12 amino acids. DNA for the CDR3: TGTGCCAGCAGCGGACTGGGCTACGAGCAGTACTTC. Protein sequence: CASSGLGYEQYF.

The gene calls are TRBV6-5 and TRBJ2-7; D is possibly TRBD2 (5 bases). The germline V gene has CDR1 MNHEY and CDR2 SVGAGI. This CDR3 has 12 residues. Trimming shortened V by 5 bases and J by 0 bases, and 5 bases separated the two germline ends. The CDR3 sequence is CASSRDSYEQYF. In DNA, the CDR3 is TGTGCCAGCAGTCGGGACTCCTACGAGCAGTACTTC.